This T cell receptor beta chain derives from a study of identical twins (dated by TCRdb to about 2016). Broadly, across the study: TCR alpha and beta repertoires from monozygotic twins, unrelated adults of various ages and cord blood were deep-sequenced to test whether fetal clonotypes persist. To rule out contamination, the twin experiments were replicated at different times with different library preparation protocols.

The paper as a whole reports these results and caveats: Compared with coincidental sharing between unrelated individuals, out-of-frame TCR alpha sequences shared between twins had an excess of sequences with low generation probability. Abundant cord blood beta clonotypes had fewer insertions, young adult naive repertoires showed a similar but weaker trend, and memory repertoires showed no such trend. Conclusions relied on cross-sectional statistical analysis, since the same donors could not be followed over many years. In beta out-of-frame sequences, excess twin sharing was weaker, because having fewer shared sequences lowered the signal-to-noise ratio. In monozygotic twins, out-of-frame TCR alpha sharing was systematically underestimated by recombination models, although the models agreed with sharing between unrelated individuals. Invariant T cells such as MAIT and iNKT could partly confound zero-insertion analyses, although diverse VJ usage argued against such confounding for most clonotypes.

Library creation used 5' RACE. For sequencing, an Illumina HiSeq 2000 was employed. Template switching added a universal primer binding site, and the final cDNA carried a unique molecular identifier that allowed TCR cDNA molecules to be counted accurately. Specific primers in the conserved constant-segment region were used to synthesize first-strand cDNA for the TCR alpha and beta chains. To control for contamination, every cDNA library was double barcoded, receiving both a SMART-Mk sample barcode and Illumina barcodes. TruSeq adapter sequences and Illumina sample barcodes were added in two successive PCR steps. Sequencing of the TCR alpha and beta cDNA libraries was done on the Illumina HiSeq platform using custom primers. The original pipeline was this. MiGEC was used to process raw reads and extract unique molecular identifiers, and MiXCR was used to find CDR3 positions. For each individual, recombination models were inferred using an EM algorithm with the repgenHMM and IGoR tools. The analysis of shared clonotypes was done with the tcR package in R, with sharing normalized by the product of cloneset sizes. To study raw recombination without the effects of thymic and clonal selection, out-of-frame nonproductive sequences were analyzed. TCRdb trimmed public reads at Q25 via fastp, called clones via MiXCR and kept in-frame beta chains. Each CDR3 protein appears once, grouped with its most common genes and DNA. The authors' filters were not applied to this entry. For this sample there are some 1,600,000 distinct CDR3 sequences; around 33% appear just once. 0.25% to 0.3% of the sample rests with the top ten.

This clonotype came up a few times. The antigen this receptor binds is unknown. Base qualities are missing; no much larger clone stands one base away. Every donor was a healthy Caucasian. Sequencing was performed on cord blood. The TCR sequence derives from a newborn girl in good health.

The DNA sequence is given as TGTGCCAGCAGCCCTTACCGGGAATGGGGCACAGATACGCAGTATTTT. Translation gives CASSPYREWGTDTQYF. The receptor chain draws on TRBV28 and TRBJ2-3; tentative D gene TRBD2, with 5 bases matching. Taken from cysteine to phenylalanine, the CDR3 has 16 residues. Kept here is only the CDR3 DNA, which spans 48 bases and is read in frame from base 1. The germline V gene yields MDHEN for CDR1 and SYDVKM for CDR2. V is cut by 6 bases and J by 1 base, and the space between the germline ends is 17 bases.